This T cell receptor (beta chain) stems from a study of blood T cell repertoires in COVID-19. Study background: Collection of acute and convalescent COVID-19 samples took place in the United States, Italy and Spain.

V lost 3 bases and J lost 3, with 12 bases in between. Germline V gives CDR1 LGHNA, CDR2 YNFKEQ. This CDR3 region has 15 residues. The authors' processing: It was from reference gene primer amplification that nucleated cell counts were estimated. Sequenced by immunoSEQ multiplex PCR; TCRdb stores in-frame clones only, minus some. The DNA was the basis for D and trimming; V, J and clone size are from that table. The table shows some 99,000 clones, with 70% to 90% occurring only once. V usage is TRBV4-2 and J usage is TRBJ2-4; D is undetermined. The sequencing input was peripheral blood. This sequence originates from a human donor in a cohort sampled during active COVID-19. The CDR3 reads CASSHRSELKNIQYF. CDR3 nucleotide sequence: TGTGCCAGCAGCCATCGTTCGGAGCTCAAAAACATTCAGTACTTC.